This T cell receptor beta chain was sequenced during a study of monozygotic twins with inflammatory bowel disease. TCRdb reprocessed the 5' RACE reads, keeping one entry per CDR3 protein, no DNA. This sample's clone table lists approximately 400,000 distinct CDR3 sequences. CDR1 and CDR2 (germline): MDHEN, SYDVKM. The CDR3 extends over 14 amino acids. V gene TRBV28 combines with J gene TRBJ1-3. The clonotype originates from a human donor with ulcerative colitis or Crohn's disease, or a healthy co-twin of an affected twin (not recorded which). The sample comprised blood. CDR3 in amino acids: CASSLSRAGNTIYF.